The 8 T cell receptor beta chains listed next were all sequenced from one sample in a study of human T cells and chemical hapten exposure. Researchers extracted total RNA from unfractionated whole blood. Via MiXCR, TCRdb re-called the 5' RACE reads, giving one row per CDR3 protein. The sample lists 80,000 or so distinct CDR3 sequences, around a sixth occurring once. The receptors derive from a female donor in good health.

This clonotype turned up a few times. V gene TRBV7-2 combines with J gene TRBJ1-6; unclear D gene. Germline-derived CDR1 and CDR2 are SGHTA and FQGNSA. There are 14 residues in the CDR3. Trimming cost V 6 bases and J 9 bases, with 15 bases left between them. The CDR3 DNA is TGTGCCAGCAGTCCGATTCGAGGGAGTTCACCCCTCCACTTT. Its translation is CASSPIRGSSPLHF.

This clonotype has a handful of counts. The V and J genes are TRBV6-5 and TRBJ1-2; D is unresolved. This CDR3 region has 14 residues. Germline assignment: CDR1 MNHEY and CDR2 SVGAGI. V was shortened by 0 bases and J by 8 bases, with 13 bases between the two germline ends. Here the CDR3 reads CASSYSARSQGYTF. The CDR3 DNA reads as TGTGCCAGCAGTTACTCTGCCCGATCCCAGGGCTACACCTTC.

This clonotype was detected a few times. This CDR3 reads CASSARQGGYNEQFF. For the CDR3, the DNA is TGTGCCAGCAGCGCTCGCCAGGGAGGTTACAATGAGCAGTTCTTC. J is TRBJ2-1 and V is TRBV2; tentatively, D is TRBD2 (6 bases). The germline CDR1 and CDR2 sequences are SNHLY and FYNNEI. This CDR3 region has 15 residues. The V end was cut by 6 bases, the J end by 4 bases, with 16 bases between.

This clonotype showed up just a few times. The V and J genes are TRBV21-1 and TRBJ2-2; the D call in the table, TRBD1, was not verified against the DNA. TRBV21-1 is flagged as a pseudogene. The CDR3 is 16 residues long. CDR3 DNA: TGTGCCAGCAGCAAAGAGGAAGGGTATCAGGGCGGGGAGCTGTTTTTT. It is translated as CASSKEEGYQGGELFF.

The J gene is TRBJ2-7, the V gene TRBV20-1; the D gene is possibly TRBD2 (6 bases). The CDR3 extends over 13 amino acids. The germline V gene has CDR1 DFQATT and CDR2 SNEGSKA (reference sequence). The germline V and J ends were trimmed by 3 bases and 6 bases, with 15 bases remaining between them. For the CDR3, the DNA is TGCAGTGCTAGGACGGGACTCCCAATCGAGCAGTACTTC. This encodes CSARTGLPIEQYF.

This clonotype was seen only a few times. The chain combines TRBV18 with TRBJ2-3, with 10 bases lining up with TRBD1. Unmatched junction bases numbered 14, after V lost 6 bases and J lost 11 bases. Germline loops: CDR1 KGHSH, CDR2 LQKENI. The CDR3 length is 15 residues. This chain's CDR3 is CASSAGTGAEERQYF. The CDR3, as DNA: TGTGCCAGCTCTGCCGGGACAGGGGCCGAAGAACGGCAGTATTTT.

The chain has TRBV11-2 and TRBJ1-1; D possibly corresponds to TRBD1 (5 bases). The CDR3 spans 14 residues. Germline-derived CDR1 and CDR2 are SGHAT and FQNNGV. V gave up 6 bases and J gave up 1 base, with 12 bases separating them. In nucleotides, the CDR3 is TGTGCCAGCAGATCGGACACAGGGAACACTGAAGCTTTCTTT. Translated, it gives CASRSDTGNTEAFF.

The genes are TRBV7-2 and TRBJ2-7; maybe TRBD1 (6 bases). This CDR3 spans 15 amino acids. Germline V lookup: CDR1 SGHTA, CDR2 FQGNSA. Trimming took 6 bases from V and 10 from J, leaving 25 bases between them. CDR3 residues: CASSTTGARLTGQYF. The CDR3 nucleotides read TGTGCCAGCAGTACGACAGGAGCCCGCCTTACGGGCCAGTACTTC.